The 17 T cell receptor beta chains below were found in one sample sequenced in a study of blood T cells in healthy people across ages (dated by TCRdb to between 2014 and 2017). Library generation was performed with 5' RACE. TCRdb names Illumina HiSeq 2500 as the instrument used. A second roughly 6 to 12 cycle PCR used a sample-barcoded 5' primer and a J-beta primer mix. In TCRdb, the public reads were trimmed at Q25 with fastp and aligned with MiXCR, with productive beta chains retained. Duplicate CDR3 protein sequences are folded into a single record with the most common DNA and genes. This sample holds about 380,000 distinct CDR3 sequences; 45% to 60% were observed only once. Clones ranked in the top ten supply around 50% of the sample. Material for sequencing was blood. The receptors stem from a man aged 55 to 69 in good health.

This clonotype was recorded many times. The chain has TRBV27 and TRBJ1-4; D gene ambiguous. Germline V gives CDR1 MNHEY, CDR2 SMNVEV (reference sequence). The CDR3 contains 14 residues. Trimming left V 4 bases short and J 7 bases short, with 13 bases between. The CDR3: CASSYGSWGEKLFF. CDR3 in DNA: TGTGCCAGCAGTTATGGCTCGTGGGGTGAAAAACTGTTTTTT.

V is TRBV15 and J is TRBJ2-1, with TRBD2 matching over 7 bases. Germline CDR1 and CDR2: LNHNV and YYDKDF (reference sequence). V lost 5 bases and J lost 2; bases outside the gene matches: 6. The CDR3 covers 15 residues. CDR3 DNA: TGTGCCACCAGCCCGTATACTAGCGCCTACAATGAGCAGTTCTTC. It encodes CATSPYTSAYNEQFF.

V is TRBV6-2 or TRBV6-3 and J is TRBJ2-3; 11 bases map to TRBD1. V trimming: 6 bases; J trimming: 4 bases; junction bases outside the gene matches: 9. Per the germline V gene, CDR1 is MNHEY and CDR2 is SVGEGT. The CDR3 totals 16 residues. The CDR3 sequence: CASRRRDRGVADTQYF. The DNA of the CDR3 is TGTGCCAGCAGGCGCCGGGACAGGGGGGTGGCAGATACGCAGTATTTT.

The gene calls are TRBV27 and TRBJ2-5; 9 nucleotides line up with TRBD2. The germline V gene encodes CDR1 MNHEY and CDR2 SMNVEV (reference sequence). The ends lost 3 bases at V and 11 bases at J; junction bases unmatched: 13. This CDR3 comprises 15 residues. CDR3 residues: CASSFGLAGAYVQYF. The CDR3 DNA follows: TGTGCCAGCAGTTTCGGGTTAGCGGGAGCCTACGTGCAGTACTTC.

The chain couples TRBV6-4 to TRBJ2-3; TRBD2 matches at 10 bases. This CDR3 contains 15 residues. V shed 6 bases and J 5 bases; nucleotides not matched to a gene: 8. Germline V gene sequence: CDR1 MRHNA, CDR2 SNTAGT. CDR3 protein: CASSPLAGELDTQYF. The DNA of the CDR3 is TGTGCCAGCAGCCCCCTAGCGGGAGAACTAGATACGCAGTATTTT.

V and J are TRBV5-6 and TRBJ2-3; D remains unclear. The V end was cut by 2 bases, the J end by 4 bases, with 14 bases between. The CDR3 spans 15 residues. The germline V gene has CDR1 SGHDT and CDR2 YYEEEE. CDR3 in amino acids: CASSLIKPFADTQYF. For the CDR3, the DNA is TGTGCCAGCAGCTTAATTAAGCCATTTGCAGATACGCAGTATTTT.

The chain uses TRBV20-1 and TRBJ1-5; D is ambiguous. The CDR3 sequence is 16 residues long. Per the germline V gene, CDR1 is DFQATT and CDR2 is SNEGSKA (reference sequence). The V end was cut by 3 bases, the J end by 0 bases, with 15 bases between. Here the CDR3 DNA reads TGCAGTGCTAGCAGCGGGTTGAGGATTAGCAATCAGCCCCAGCATTTT. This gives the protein CSASSGLRISNQPQHF.

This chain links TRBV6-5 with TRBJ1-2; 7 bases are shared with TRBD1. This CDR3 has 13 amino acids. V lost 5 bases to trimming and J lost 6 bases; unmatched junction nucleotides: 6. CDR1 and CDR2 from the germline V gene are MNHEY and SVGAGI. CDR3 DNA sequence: TGTGCCAGCAGTACCGACAGGGTCCATGGCTACACCTTC. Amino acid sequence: CASSTDRVHGYTF.

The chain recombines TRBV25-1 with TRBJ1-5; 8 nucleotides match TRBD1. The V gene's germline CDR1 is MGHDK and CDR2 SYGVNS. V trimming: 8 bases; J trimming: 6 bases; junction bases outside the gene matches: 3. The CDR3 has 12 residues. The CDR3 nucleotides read TGTGCCAGCCAGGGGGCAGGTCAGCCCCAGCATTTT. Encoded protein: CASQGAGQPQHF.

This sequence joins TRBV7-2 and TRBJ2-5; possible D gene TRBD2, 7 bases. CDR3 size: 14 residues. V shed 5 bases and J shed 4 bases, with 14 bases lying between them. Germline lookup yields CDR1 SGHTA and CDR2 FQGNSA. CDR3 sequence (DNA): TGTGCCAGCAGCGGGGGGGGGGCCGGAGAGACCCAGTACTTC. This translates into CASSGGGAGETQYF. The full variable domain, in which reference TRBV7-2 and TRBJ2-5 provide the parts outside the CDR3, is GAGVSQSPSNKVTEKGKDVELRCDPISGHTALYWYRQSLGQGLEFLIYFQGNSAPDKSGLPSDRFSAERTGGSVSTLTIQRTQQEDSAVYLCASSGGGAGETQYFGPGTRLLVL.

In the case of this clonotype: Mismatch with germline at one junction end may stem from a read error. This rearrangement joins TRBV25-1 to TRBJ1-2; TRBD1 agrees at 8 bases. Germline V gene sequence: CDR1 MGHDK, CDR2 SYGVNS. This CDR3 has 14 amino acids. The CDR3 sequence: CAGSENRGGYGYTF. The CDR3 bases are TGTGCCGGCAGTGAAAACAGGGGGGGCTATGGCTACACCTTC.

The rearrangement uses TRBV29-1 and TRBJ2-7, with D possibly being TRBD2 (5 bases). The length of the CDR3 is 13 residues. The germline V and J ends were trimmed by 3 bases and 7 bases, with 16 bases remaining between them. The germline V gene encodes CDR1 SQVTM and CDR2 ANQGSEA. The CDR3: CSVDFSLTGEQYF. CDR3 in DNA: TGCAGCGTTGATTTTTCCCTAACGGGGGAGCAGTACTTC.

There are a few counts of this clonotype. The CDR3 protein is CASSQVQSNSYGYTF. CDR3 nucleotide sequence: TGTGCCAGCAGCCAAGTTCAGAGTAATAGCTATGGCTACACCTTC. The rearrangement links TRBV4-2 to TRBJ1-2; D unresolved. This CDR3 has 15 residues. Germline CDR1 and CDR2: LGHNA and YNFKEQ. V dropped 1 base and J dropped 4 bases, with 13 bases sitting between them.

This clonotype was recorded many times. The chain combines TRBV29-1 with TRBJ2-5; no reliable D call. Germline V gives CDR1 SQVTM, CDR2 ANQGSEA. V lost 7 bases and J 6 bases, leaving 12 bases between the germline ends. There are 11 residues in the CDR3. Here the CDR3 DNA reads TGCAGCGGGACGGATGGGAAGACCCAGTACTTC. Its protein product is CSGTDGKTQYF.

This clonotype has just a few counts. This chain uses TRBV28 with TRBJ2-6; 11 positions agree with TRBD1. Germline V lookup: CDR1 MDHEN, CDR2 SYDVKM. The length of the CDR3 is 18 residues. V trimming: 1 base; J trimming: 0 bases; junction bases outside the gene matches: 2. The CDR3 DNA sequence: TGTGCCAGCAGTTTATTGGGGACAGGGGGCTCTGGGGCCAACGTCCTGACTTTC. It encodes CASSLLGTGGSGANVLTF.

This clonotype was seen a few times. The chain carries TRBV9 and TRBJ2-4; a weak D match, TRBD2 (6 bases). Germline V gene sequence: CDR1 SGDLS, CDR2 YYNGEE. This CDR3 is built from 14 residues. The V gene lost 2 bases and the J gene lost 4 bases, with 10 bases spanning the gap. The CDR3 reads CASSVGLEKNIQYF. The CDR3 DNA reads TGTGCCAGCAGCGTGGGACTGGAGAAAAACATTCAGTACTTC.

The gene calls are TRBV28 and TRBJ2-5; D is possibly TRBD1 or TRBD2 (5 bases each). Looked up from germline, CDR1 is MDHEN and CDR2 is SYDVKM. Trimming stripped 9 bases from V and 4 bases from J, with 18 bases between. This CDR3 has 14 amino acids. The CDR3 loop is CASQPWGSGETQYF. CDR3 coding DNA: TGTGCCAGTCAGCCATGGGGGTCCGGAGAGACCCAGTACTTC.